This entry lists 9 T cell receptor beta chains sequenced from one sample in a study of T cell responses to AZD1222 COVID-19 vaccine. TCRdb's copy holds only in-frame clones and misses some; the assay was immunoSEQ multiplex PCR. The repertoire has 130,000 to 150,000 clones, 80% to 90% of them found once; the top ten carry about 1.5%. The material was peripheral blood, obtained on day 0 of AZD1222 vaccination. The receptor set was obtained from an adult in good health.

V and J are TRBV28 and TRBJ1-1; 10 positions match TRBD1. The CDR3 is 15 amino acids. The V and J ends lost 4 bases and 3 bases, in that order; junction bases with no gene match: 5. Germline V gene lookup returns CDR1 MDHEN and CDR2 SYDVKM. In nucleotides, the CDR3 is TGTGCCAGCAGTTCCGGGACAGGGGCGTACACTGAAGCTTTCTTT. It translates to CASSSGTGAYTEAFF.

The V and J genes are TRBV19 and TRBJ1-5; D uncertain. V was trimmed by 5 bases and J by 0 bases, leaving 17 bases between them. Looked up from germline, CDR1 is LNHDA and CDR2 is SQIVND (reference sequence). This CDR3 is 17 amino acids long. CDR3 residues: CASSLRGSRLSNQPQHF. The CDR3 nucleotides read TGTGCCAGTAGTCTTCGCGGCAGCAGACTTAGCAATCAGCCCCAGCATTTT.

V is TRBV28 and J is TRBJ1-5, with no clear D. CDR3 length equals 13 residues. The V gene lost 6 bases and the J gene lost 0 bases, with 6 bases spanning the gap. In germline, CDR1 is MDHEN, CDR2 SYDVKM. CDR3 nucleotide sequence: TGTGCCAGCAGGGGCCGTAGCAATCAGCCCCAGCATTTT. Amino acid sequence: CASRGRSNQPQHF.

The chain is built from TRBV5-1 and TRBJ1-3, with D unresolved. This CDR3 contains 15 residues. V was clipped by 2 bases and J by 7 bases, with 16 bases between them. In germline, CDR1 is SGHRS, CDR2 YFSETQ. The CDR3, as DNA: TGCGCCAGCAGCTTCGCCCGGCTCTTAATCAACACCATATATTTT. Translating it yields CASSFARLLINTIYF.

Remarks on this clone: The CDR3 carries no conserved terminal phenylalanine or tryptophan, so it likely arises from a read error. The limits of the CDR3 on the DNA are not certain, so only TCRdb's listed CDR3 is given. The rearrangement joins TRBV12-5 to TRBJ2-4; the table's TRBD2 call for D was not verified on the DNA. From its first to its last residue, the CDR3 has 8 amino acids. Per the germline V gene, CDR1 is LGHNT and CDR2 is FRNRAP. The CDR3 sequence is CASSTRRY.

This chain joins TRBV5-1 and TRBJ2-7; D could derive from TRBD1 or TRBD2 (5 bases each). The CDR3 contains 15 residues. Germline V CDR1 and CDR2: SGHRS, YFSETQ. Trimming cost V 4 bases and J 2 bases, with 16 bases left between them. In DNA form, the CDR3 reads TGCGCCAGCAGCCCATCATTAAGGGACGCCTACGAGCAGTACTTC. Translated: CASSPSLRDAYEQYF.

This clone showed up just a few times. The CDR3 sequence: CASSLSNEKLFF. The CDR3 region has the DNA TGTGCCAGCAGTTTATCTAATGAAAAACTGTTTTTT. The rearrangement uses TRBV28 and TRBJ1-4; no reliable D call. Germline CDR1 is MDHEN and CDR2 is SYDVKM. This CDR3 has 12 residues. V shed 1 base and J shed 3 bases, with 0 bases lying between them.

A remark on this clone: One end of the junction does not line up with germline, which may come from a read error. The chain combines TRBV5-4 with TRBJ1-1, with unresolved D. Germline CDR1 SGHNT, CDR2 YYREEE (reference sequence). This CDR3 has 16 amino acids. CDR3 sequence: CASSSKSSGRNPEAFF. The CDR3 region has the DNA TGTGCCAGCAGCTCCAAGTCGTCGGGAAGGAACCCTGAAGCTTTCTTT.

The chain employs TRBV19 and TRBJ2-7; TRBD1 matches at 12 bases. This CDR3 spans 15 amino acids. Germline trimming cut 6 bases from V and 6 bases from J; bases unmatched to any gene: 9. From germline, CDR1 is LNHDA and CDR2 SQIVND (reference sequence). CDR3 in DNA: TGTGCCAGTAGACCTACCGGGACAGGGGGCTTCGAGCAGTACTTC. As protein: CASRPTGTGGFEQYF.